This T cell receptor (beta chain) comes out of a study of T cell responses to AZD1222 COVID-19 vaccine. About the study: It was second doses at about 4 or about 12 weeks that were pooled.

This CDR3 region has 13 residues. Germline CDR1 GTSNPN, CDR2 SVGIG (reference sequence). The data were produced by immunoSEQ multiplex PCR, yet TCRdb's version contains in-frame clones alone and is incomplete. This sample carries roughly 150,000 clones, 84% of them seen once, and the ten largest clones take roughly 4.3%. To note about this clone: Its antigen is unknown. One junction end does not reproduce the germline sequence, and a read error may be involved.

Whole-study results and caveats: Only 5 to 7 individuals given AZD1222 were seropositive at baseline. Vaccination with two AZD1222 doses was followed by a rise in Spike-specific TCR breadth and depth. Donors, mostly white British, included more females; clonal diversity was possibly underestimated.

The specimen was peripheral blood, collected on day 0 of AZD1222 vaccination. The chain uses TRBV30 and TRBJ2-3; no firm D call. This clonotype originated in an adult in good health. The CDR3 sequence is CAWSVGVADTKYF. The CDR3, as DNA: TGTGCCTGGAGTGTTGGAGTAGCTGATACGAAGTATTTT.